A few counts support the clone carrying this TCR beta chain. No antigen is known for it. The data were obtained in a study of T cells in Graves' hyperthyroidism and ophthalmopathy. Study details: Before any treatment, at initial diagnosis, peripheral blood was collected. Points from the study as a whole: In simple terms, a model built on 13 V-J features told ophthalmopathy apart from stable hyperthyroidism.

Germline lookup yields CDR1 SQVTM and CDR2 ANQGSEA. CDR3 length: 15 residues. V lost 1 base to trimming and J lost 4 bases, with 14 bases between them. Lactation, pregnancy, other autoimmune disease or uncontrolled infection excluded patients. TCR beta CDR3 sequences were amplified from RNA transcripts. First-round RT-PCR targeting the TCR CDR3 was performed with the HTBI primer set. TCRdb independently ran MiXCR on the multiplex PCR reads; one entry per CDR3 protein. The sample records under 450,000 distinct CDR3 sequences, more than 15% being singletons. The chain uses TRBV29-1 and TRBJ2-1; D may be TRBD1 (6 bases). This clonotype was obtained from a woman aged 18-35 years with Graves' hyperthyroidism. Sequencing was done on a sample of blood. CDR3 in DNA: TGCAGCGTTGAAGCGCAGGGGCAACCATACAATGAGCAGTTCTTC. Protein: CSVEAQGQPYNEQFF.